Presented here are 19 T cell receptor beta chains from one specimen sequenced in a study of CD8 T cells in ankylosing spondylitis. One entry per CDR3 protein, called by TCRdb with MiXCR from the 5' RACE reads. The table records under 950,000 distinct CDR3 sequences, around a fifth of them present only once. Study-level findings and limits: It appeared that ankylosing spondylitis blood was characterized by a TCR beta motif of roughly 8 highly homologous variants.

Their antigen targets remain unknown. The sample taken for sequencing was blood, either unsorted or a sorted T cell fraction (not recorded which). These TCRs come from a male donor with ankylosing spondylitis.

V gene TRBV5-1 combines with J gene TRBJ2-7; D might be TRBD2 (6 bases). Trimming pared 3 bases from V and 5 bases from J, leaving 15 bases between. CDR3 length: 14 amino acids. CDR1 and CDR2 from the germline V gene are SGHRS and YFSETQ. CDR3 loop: CASSSQTRGDEQYF. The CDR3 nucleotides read TGCGCCAGCAGCTCCCAGACTAGAGGGGACGAGCAGTACTTC.

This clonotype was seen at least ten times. For the CDR3, the DNA is TGTGCCAGCAGCTTAGTTGGTCGAGAAGGACAGGGTCTGGGGACCCAGTACTTC. Protein sequence: CASSLVGREGQGLGTQYF. This sequence joins TRBV11-1 and TRBJ2-5, with 8 bases fitting TRBD1. The CDR3 is made up of 18 amino acids. V trimming: 1 base; J trimming: 7 bases; junction bases outside the gene matches: 17. Germline CDR1 reads SGHAT; CDR2 reads FQDESV (reference sequence).

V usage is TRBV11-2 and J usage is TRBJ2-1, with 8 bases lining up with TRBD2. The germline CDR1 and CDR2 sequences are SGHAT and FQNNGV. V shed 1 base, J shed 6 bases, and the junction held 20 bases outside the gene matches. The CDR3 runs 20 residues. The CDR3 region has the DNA TGTGCCAGCAGCTTAGTTCTTAGTATGTCCGGACTAGCAAGGGTCAATGAGCAGTTCTTC. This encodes CASSLVLSMSGLARVNEQFF.

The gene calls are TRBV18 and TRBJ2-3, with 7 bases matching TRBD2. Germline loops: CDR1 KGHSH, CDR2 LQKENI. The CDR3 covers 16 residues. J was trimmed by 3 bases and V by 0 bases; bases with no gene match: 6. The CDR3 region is CASSPPPSGATDTQYF. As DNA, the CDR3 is TGTGCCAGCTCACCACCACCCAGCGGGGCGACAGATACGCAGTATTTT.

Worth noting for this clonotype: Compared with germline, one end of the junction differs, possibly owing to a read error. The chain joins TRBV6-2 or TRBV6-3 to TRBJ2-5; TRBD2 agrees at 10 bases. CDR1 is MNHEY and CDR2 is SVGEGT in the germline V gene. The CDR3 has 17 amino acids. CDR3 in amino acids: CASSYGRLAGDQETQHF. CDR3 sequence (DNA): TGTGCCAGCAGTTACGGACGGCTAGCGGGAGATCAAGAGACCCAGCACTTC.

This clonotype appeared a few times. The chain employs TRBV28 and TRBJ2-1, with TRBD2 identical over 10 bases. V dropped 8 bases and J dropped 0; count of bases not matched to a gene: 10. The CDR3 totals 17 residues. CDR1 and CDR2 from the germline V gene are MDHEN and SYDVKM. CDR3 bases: TGTGCCAGCCTTGGACTAGCGGCTCCGAGCTCCTACAATGAGCAGTTCTTC. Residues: CASLGLAAPSSYNEQFF.

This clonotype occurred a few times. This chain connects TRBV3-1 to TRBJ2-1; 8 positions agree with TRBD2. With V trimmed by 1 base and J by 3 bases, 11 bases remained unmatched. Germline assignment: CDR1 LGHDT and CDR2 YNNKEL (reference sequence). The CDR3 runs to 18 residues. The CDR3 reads CASSQGGGGTRLYNEQFF. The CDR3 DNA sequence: TGTGCCAGCAGCCAAGGGGGTGGGGGGACTAGGCTCTACAATGAGCAGTTCTTC.

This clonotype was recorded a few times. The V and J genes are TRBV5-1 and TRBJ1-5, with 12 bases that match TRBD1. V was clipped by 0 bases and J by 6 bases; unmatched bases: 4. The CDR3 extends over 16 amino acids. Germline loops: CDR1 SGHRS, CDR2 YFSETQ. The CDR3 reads CASSLEGQGAGQPQHF. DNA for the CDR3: TGCGCCAGCAGCTTGGAGGGACAGGGGGCGGGTCAGCCCCAGCATTTT.

CDR3 DNA: TGTGCCAGCAGTTACCAGGGACAGGGGTTAGGGGAGCAGTACTTC. It specifies CASSYQGQGLGEQYF. This sequence joins TRBV6-5 and TRBJ2-7; 10 positions agree with TRBD1. The V gene end was trimmed by 2 bases and the J gene end by 7 bases; junction bases not matched to a gene: 8. Germline V gene lookup returns CDR1 MNHEY and CDR2 SVGAGI. This CDR3 is built from 15 residues.

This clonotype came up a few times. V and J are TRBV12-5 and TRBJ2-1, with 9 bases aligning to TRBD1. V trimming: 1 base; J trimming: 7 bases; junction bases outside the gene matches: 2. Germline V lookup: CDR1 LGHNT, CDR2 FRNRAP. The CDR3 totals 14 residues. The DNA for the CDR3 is TGTGCTAGTGGTTTGGGGGGGACAGGGAATGAGCAGTTCTTC. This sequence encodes CASGLGGTGNEQFF.

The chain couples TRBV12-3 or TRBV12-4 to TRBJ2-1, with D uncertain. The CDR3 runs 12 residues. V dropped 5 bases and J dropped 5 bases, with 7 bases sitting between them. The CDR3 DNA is TGTGCCAGCAGTGCCCGAGACAATGAGCAGTTCTTC. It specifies CASSARDNEQFF.

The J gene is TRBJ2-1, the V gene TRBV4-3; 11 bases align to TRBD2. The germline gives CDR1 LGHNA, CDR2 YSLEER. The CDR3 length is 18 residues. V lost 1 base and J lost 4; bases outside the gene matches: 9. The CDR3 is CASSQAGAGTSGYNEQFF. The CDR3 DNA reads TGCGCCAGCAGCCAAGCTGGGGCCGGGACTAGCGGATACAATGAGCAGTTCTTC.

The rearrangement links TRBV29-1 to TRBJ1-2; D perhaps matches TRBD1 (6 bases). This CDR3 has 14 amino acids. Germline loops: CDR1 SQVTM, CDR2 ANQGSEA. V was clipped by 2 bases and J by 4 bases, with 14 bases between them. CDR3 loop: CSVENQGWVYGYTF. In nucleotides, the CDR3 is TGCAGCGTTGAAAACCAGGGGTGGGTCTATGGCTACACCTTC.

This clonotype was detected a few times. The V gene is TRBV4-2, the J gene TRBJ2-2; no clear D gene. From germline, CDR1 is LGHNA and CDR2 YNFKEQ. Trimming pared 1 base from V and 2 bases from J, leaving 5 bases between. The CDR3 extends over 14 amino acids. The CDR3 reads CASSQGHNTGELFF. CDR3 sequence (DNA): TGTGCCAGCAGCCAAGGACACAACACCGGGGAGCTGTTTTTT.

CDR3 sequence: CASSVVVGGPVNEQFF. CDR3 bases: TGTGCCAGCAGCGTAGTCGTGGGAGGGCCAGTGAATGAGCAGTTCTTC. The gene calls are TRBV9 and TRBJ2-1, with TRBD2 matching 7 bases. The V gene's germline CDR1 is SGDLS and CDR2 YYNGEE. The trim removed 0 bases at V and 7 bases at J, leaving 10 bases unmatched. The CDR3 contains 16 residues.

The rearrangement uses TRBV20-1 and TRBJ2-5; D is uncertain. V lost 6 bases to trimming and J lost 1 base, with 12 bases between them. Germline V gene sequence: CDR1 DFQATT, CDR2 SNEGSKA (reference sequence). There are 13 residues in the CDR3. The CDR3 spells CSAAKILQETQYF. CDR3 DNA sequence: TGCAGTGCCGCTAAGATCCTCCAAGAGACCCAGTACTTC.

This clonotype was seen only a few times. The CDR3 loop is CASSLGLGSNYEQYF. The DNA for the CDR3 is TGTGCCAGCAGCTTGGGTTTGGGATCTAACTACGAGCAGTACTTC. V gene TRBV5-5 combines with J gene TRBJ2-7; D not certain. The ends were cut back, 0 bases at V and 3 bases at J, with 13 bases in the middle. The germline CDR1 and CDR2 sequences are SGHKS and YYEKEE (reference sequence). The CDR3 contains 15 residues.

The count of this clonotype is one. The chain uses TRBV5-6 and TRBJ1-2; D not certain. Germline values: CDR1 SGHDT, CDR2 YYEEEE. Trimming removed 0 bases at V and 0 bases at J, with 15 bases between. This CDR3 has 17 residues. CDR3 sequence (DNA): TGTGCCAGCAGCTTGGGAGGTGCGGCCCCACCTAACTATGGCTACACCTTC. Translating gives CASSLGGAAPPNYGYTF. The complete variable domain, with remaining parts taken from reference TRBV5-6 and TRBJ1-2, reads DAGVTQSPTHLIKTRGQQVTLRCSPKSGHDTVSWYQQALGQGPQFIFQYYEEEERQRGNFPDRFSGHQFPNYSSELNVNALLLGDSALYLCASSLGGAAPPNYGYTFGSGTRLTVV.

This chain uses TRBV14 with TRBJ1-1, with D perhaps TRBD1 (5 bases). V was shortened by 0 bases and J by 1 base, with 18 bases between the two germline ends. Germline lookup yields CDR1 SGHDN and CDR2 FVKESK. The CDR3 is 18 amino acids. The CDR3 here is CASSQEIGWNRKNTEAFF. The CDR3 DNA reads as TGTGCCAGCAGCCAAGAGATTGGATGGAACAGGAAGAACACTGAAGCTTTCTTT.